This is a list of T cell receptor beta chains from one sample in a study of PD-1 blockade in classical Hodgkin lymphoma. TCRdb's table, derived via immunoSEQ multiplex PCR, lists solely in-frame clones and lacks some. The sample records 66,000 or so clones, roughly two thirds being singletons. Sequences were derived from peripheral blood mononuclear cells (PBMCs), sampled before the second cycle of nivolumab. The receptors here all came from a human donor with classical Hodgkin lymphoma. Both conserved end residues are part of each CDR3. The order of the fields is clone size, V gene, D gene, J gene, CDR3 protein, CDR3 DNA. The D gene is left open where the match is weak. Rows may omit the clone size; those that give it use once, few, many or a size class.

clone size: once
V gene: TRBV7-3
D gene: TRBD1
J gene: TRBJ1-1
CDR3 protein: CASSPQGGTEAFF
CDR3 DNA: TGTGCCAGCAGCCCCCAGGGGGGCACCGAAGCTTTCTTT

clone size: few
V gene: TRBV6-5
D gene: -
J gene: TRBJ1-5
CDR3 protein: CASSYGGREPQHF
CDR3 DNA: TGTGCCAGCAGTTACGGGGGGCGGGAGCCCCAGCATTTT

clone size: -
V gene: TRBV5-1
D gene: -
J gene: TRBJ2-3
CDR3 protein: CASSLVVSSTDTQYF
CDR3 DNA: TGCGCCAGCAGCCTGGTAGTCAGTAGCACAGATACGCAGTATTTT

clone size: -
V gene: TRBV6-5
D gene: TRBD1
J gene: TRBJ1-2
CDR3 protein: CASSYSGQTNYGYTF
CDR3 DNA: TGTGCCAGCAGTTACTCGGGACAGACAAACTATGGCTACACCTTC

clone size: few
V gene: TRBV25-1
D gene: -
J gene: TRBJ1-1
CDR3 protein: CASSEVNTEAFF
CDR3 DNA: TGTGCCAGCAGTGAAGTGAACACTGAAGCTTTCTTT

clone size: -
V gene: TRBV13
D gene: TRBD1
J gene: TRBJ1-1
CDR3 protein: CASSDRGLNTEAFF
CDR3 DNA: TGTGCCAGCAGCGACAGGGGGCTAAACACTGAAGCTTTCTTT

clone size: many
V gene: TRBV19
D gene: TRBD1
J gene: TRBJ1-2
CDR3 protein: CASISPGQGESYTF
CDR3 DNA: TGTGCCAGTATATCCCCGGGACAGGGGGAGTCGTACACCTTC

clone size: -
V gene: TRBV12-5
D gene: TRBD1
J gene: TRBJ1-1
CDR3 protein: CASGLGTGEAFF
CDR3 DNA: TGTGCTAGTGGTCTCGGGACAGGTGAAGCTTTCTTT

clone size: -
V gene: TRBV11-1
D gene: -
J gene: TRBJ1-1
CDR3 protein: CASSLSVNTEAFF
CDR3 DNA: TGTGCCAGCAGCTTATCGGTGAACACTGAAGCTTTCTTT

clone size: few
V gene: TRBV2
D gene: TRBD2
J gene: TRBJ2-3
CDR3 protein: CASSEAPGGRLAGKDF
CDR3 DNA: TGTGCCAGCAGTGAAGCGCCTGGGGGCAGACTAGCGGGGAAGGATTTT

clone size: few
V gene: TRBV6-4
D gene: -
J gene: TRBJ1-1
CDR3 protein: CASAGSTEAFF
CDR3 DNA: TGTGCCAGCGCAGGGAGCACTGAAGCTTTCTTT

clone size: once
V gene: TRBV5-1
D gene: -
J gene: TRBJ1-2
CDR3 protein: CASSSWTENYGYTF
CDR3 DNA: TGCGCCAGCAGCTCTTGGACTGAGAACTATGGCTACACCTTC

clone size: -
V gene: TRBV9
D gene: TRBD1
J gene: TRBJ1-4
CDR3 protein: CASSVGQGFTTNEKLFF
CDR3 DNA: TGTGCCAGCAGCGTAGGACAGGGTTTTACAACTAATGAAAAACTGTTTTTT

clone size: few
V gene: TRBV6-5
D gene: -
J gene: TRBJ1-1
CDR3 protein: CASSDSFF
CDR3 DNA: TGTGCCAGCAGTGATTCATTCTTT

clone size: -
V gene: TRBV9
D gene: TRBD1
J gene: TRBJ1-1
CDR3 protein: CASSASARTGGVGEAFF
CDR3 DNA: TGTGCCAGCAGCGCCAGTGCCCGGACAGGGGGCGTTGGGGAAGCTTTCTTT

clone size: -
V gene: TRBV5-4
D gene: TRBD1
J gene: TRBJ1-1
CDR3 protein: CASSSRDRGRRRTEAFF
CDR3 DNA: TGTGCCAGCAGCTCTCGGGACAGGGGAAGGAGGAGAACTGAAGCTTTCTTT

clone size: -
V gene: TRBV7-3
D gene: TRBD1
J gene: TRBJ2-5
CDR3 protein: CASSLGQGAETQYF
CDR3 DNA: TGTGCCAGCAGCCTGGGACAGGGGGCGGAGACCCAGTACTTC

clone size: -
V gene: TRBV29-1
D gene: TRBD1
J gene: TRBJ1-1
CDR3 protein: CSVAKSTGETEAFF
CDR3 DNA: TGCAGCGTTGCCAAATCGACAGGGGAGACTGAAGCTTTCTTT

clone size: -
V gene: TRBV5-1
D gene: TRBD2
J gene: TRBJ2-5
CDR3 protein: CASSLGTSGEETQYF
CDR3 DNA: TGCGCCAGCAGCTTGGGGACTAGCGGTGAAGAGACCCAGTACTTC

clone size: -
V gene: TRBV7-9
D gene: TRBD1
J gene: TRBJ1-1
CDR3 protein: CASSSKTGGDTEAFF
CDR3 DNA: TGTGCCAGCAGCTCGAAGACAGGGGGAGACACTGAAGCTTTCTTT

clone size: -
V gene: TRBV19
D gene: -
J gene: TRBJ1-1
CDR3 protein: CATQVTIMNTEAFF
CDR3 DNA: TGTGCCACGCAGGTCACCATAATGAACACTGAAGCTTTCTTT

clone size: -
V gene: TRBV5-4
D gene: -
J gene: TRBJ1-2
CDR3 protein: CASSVRTNYGYTF
CDR3 DNA: TGTGCCAGCAGCGTTCGAACTAACTATGGCTACACCTTC

clone size: -
V gene: TRBV27
D gene: TRBD2
J gene: TRBJ2-1
CDR3 protein: CASSYSGGAPYNEQFF
CDR3 DNA: TGTGCCAGCAGCTATAGCGGGGGGGCCCCCTACAATGAGCAGTTCTTC

clone size: -
V gene: TRBV6-5
D gene: -
J gene: TRBJ2-3
CDR3 protein: CASSPRENTDTQYF
CDR3 DNA: TGTGCCAGCAGCCCTAGAGAAAACACAGATACGCAGTATTTT

clone size: -
V gene: TRBV5-6
D gene: -
J gene: TRBJ2-7
CDR3 protein: CASSPVGSYEQYF
CDR3 DNA: TGTGCCAGCAGCCCGGTCGGATCCTACGAGCAGTACTTC

clone size: few
V gene: TRBV28
D gene: TRBD1
J gene: TRBJ1-2
CDR3 protein: CASGEDRSYGYTF
CDR3 DNA: TGTGCCAGCGGGGAGGACAGGTCATATGGCTACACCTTC

clone size: -
V gene: TRBV25-1
D gene: -
J gene: TRBJ1-1
CDR3 protein: CASRQTGLNTEAFF
CDR3 DNA: TGTGCCAGCAGACAGACAGGCCTGAACACTGAAGCTTTCTTT

clone size: -
V gene: TRBV27
D gene: -
J gene: TRBJ2-7
CDR3 protein: CASSLSKGTKTYF
CDR3 DNA: TGTGCCAGCAGTTTAAGTAAGGGGACCAAGACGTACTTC

clone size: -
V gene: TRBV25-1
D gene: -
J gene: TRBJ2-4
CDR3 protein: CASSEFIDAKNIQYF
CDR3 DNA: TGTGCCAGCAGTGAATTTATAGATGCCAAAAACATTCAGTACTTC

clone size: -
V gene: TRBV7-6
D gene: TRBD1
J gene: TRBJ2-7
CDR3 protein: CASSPGQGLSYEQYF
CDR3 DNA: TGTGCCAGCAGCCCCGGACAGGGACTCTCCTACGAGCAGTACTTC

clone size: -
V gene: TRBV5-6
D gene: -
J gene: TRBJ2-3
CDR3 protein: CASSFEGEGEDTQYF
CDR3 DNA: TGTGCCAGCAGCTTCGAAGGGGAGGGGGAAGATACGCAGTATTTT

clone size: -
V gene: TRBV19
D gene: -
J gene: TRBJ1-5
CDR3 protein: CASSVLPNQPQHF
CDR3 DNA: TGTGCCAGTAGCGTTCTACCCAATCAGCCCCAGCATTTT

clone size: -
V gene: TRBV6-5
D gene: -
J gene: TRBJ2-2
CDR3 protein: CASRLGGELFF
CDR3 DNA: TGTGCCAGCAGACTCGGGGGGGAGCTGTTTTTT

clone size: -
V gene: TRBV9
D gene: TRBD1
J gene: TRBJ1-2
CDR3 protein: CASSVDQGTGNGYTF
CDR3 DNA: TGTGCCAGCAGCGTAGATCAGGGGACAGGGAATGGCTACACCTTC

clone size: -
V gene: TRBV6-1
D gene: TRBD1
J gene: TRBJ1-2
CDR3 protein: CASSEATGGPYGYTF
CDR3 DNA: TGTGCCAGCAGTGAAGCGACAGGGGGTCCCTATGGCTACACCTTC

clone size: -
V gene: TRBV5-6
D gene: -
J gene: TRBJ1-3
CDR3 protein: CASSSQDRLEGNTIYF
CDR3 DNA: TGTGCCAGCAGCTCCCAAGACAGGCTAGAGGGAAACACCATATATTTT

clone size: -
V gene: TRBV2
D gene: TRBD1
J gene: TRBJ1-3
CDR3 protein: CASSSTGAGNTIYF
CDR3 DNA: TGTGCCAGCAGTTCGACAGGGGCTGGAAACACCATATATTTT

clone size: -
V gene: TRBV7-8
D gene: -
J gene: TRBJ1-5
CDR3 protein: CASSSRLAGMSNQPQHF
CDR3 DNA: TGTGCCAGCAGCTCCCGTTTAGCAGGGATGAGCAATCAGCCCCAGCATTTT

clone size: -
V gene: TRBV5-5
D gene: -
J gene: TRBJ1-3
CDR3 protein: CASSVGTAGNTIYF
CDR3 DNA: TGTGCCAGCAGCGTCGGGACGGCTGGAAACACCATATATTTT

clone size: -
V gene: TRBV6-6
D gene: TRBD2
J gene: TRBJ2-4
CDR3 protein: CASSRAGGDIQYF
CDR3 DNA: TGTGCCAGCAGTCGGGCGGGGGGTGACATTCAGTACTTC

clone size: -
V gene: TRBV5-8
D gene: -
J gene: TRBJ1-5
CDR3 protein: CASSGVGLNQPQHF
CDR3 DNA: TGTGCCAGCAGTGGGGTGGGTCTCAATCAGCCCCAGCATTTT

clone size: few
V gene: TRBV6-5
D gene: -
J gene: TRBJ2-3
CDR3 protein: CASSSGLNTDTQYF
CDR3 DNA: TGTGCCAGCAGTTCCGGACTAAACACAGATACGCAGTATTTT

clone size: -
V gene: TRBV19
D gene: -
J gene: TRBJ1-1
CDR3 protein: CASSIHGNTEAFF
CDR3 DNA: TGTGCCAGTAGTATACACGGGAACACTGAAGCTTTCTTT

clone size: -
V gene: TRBV11-2
D gene: -
J gene: TRBJ2-1
CDR3 protein: CASSLVAGLSYNEQFF
CDR3 DNA: TGTGCCAGCAGCTTAGTTGCGGGTCTCTCCTACAATGAGCAGTTCTTC

clone size: -
V gene: TRBV5-1
D gene: -
J gene: TRBJ2-7
CDR3 protein: CASSQIDSSSYEQYF
CDR3 DNA: TGCGCCAGCAGCCAGATTGACAGCTCGTCCTACGAGCAGTACTTC

clone size: -
V gene: TRBV5-5
D gene: -
J gene: TRBJ1-1
CDR3 protein: CASSLDLVGNTEAFF
CDR3 DNA: TGTGCCAGCAGCTTGGACCTGGTTGGGAACACTGAAGCTTTCTTT

clone size: -
V gene: TRBV7-9
D gene: -
J gene: TRBJ1-2
CDR3 protein: CASSLRGALNYGYTF
CDR3 DNA: TGTGCCAGCAGCTTGAGAGGGGCTCTCAACTATGGCTACACCTTC

clone size: -
V gene: TRBV10-1
D gene: TRBD1
J gene: TRBJ2-7
CDR3 protein: CASSDPRTGGYEQYF
CDR3 DNA: TGCGCCAGCAGTGACCCCAGGACAGGGGGCTACGAGCAGTACTTC

clone size: few
V gene: TRBV6-5
D gene: -
J gene: TRBJ1-2
CDR3 protein: CASQTVDRQTGYTF
CDR3 DNA: TGTGCCAGCCAAACTGTCGACCGCCAGACTGGCTACACCTTC

clone size: once
V gene: TRBV30
D gene: TRBD2
J gene: TRBJ2-1
CDR3 protein: CAYSGPNQNEQFF
CDR3 DNA: TGTGCCTATAGCGGGCCGAACCAGAATGAGCAGTTCTTC

clone size: few
V gene: TRBV6-5
D gene: TRBD1
J gene: TRBJ1-1
CDR3 protein: CASSWTGGGMNTEAFF
CDR3 DNA: TGTGCCAGCAGTTGGACAGGGGGCGGGATGAACACTGAAGCTTTCTTT

clone size: few
V gene: TRBV4-1
D gene: -
J gene: TRBJ1-2
CDR3 protein: CASSRSVANYGYTF
CDR3 DNA: TGCGCCAGCAGCCGTTCGGTAGCTAACTATGGCTACACCTTC

clone size: -
V gene: TRBV5-6
D gene: -
J gene: TRBJ2-7
CDR3 protein: CASSSDRTRNEQYF
CDR3 DNA: TGTGCCAGCAGTTCAGACAGGACCCGGAACGAGCAGTACTTC

clone size: -
V gene: TRBV21-1
D gene: -
J gene: TRBJ2-4
CDR3 protein: CASSKDIPAGGSPLLAKNIQYF
CDR3 DNA: TGTGCCAGCAGCAAAGATATCCCGGCGGGGGGATCACCATTACTAGCCAAAAACATTCAGTACTTC